The 21 T cell receptor beta chains in this list originate from one sample, sequenced in a study of T cells in Graves' hyperthyroidism and ophthalmopathy. Amplified TCR beta CDR3 regions came from RNA transcripts. When the TCR CDR3 underwent first-round RT-PCR, the HTBI primer set was used. One entry per CDR3 protein results from TCRdb running MiXCR on the multiplex PCR reads. The data contain fewer than 350,000 distinct CDR3 sequences, about an eighth of them seen just once; the ten biggest clones take up approximately 7.8%. Sequencing was carried out using blood. The receptors here all came from a woman aged 25 to 39 with Graves' hyperthyroidism that later progressed to Graves' ophthalmopathy.

This clonotype was recorded once. Possible read error: a much larger clone is one base away. J is TRBJ1-3 and V is TRBV7-9, with a possible D match to TRBD1 (5 bases). Germline-derived CDR1 and CDR2 are SEHNR and FQNEAQ (reference sequence). The CDR3 has 14 amino acids. This CDR3 is CASSPRASGNTTYF. The CDR3, as DNA: TGTGCCAGCAGCCCCAGGGCCTCTGGAAACACCACATATTTT.

The chain has TRBV9 and TRBJ2-7; D is perhaps TRBD1 or TRBD2 (5 bases each). Trimming pared 0 bases from V and 5 bases from J, leaving 12 bases between. Looked up from germline, CDR1 is SGDLS and CDR2 is YYNGEE. CDR3 size: 14 residues. For the CDR3, the DNA is TGTGCCAGCAGCGTAGCTGTAGGGACGAACGAGCAGTACTTC. Residues: CASSVAVGTNEQYF.

This clonotype has at least ten counts. The rearrangement links TRBV27 to TRBJ2-3, with 10 bases that match TRBD2. Germline V gives CDR1 MNHEY, CDR2 SMNVEV (reference sequence). This CDR3 spans 16 amino acids. With 3 bases clipped from V and 4 bases from J, the junction kept 7 bases outside the gene matches. The CDR3 protein is CASSLSLAGASDTQYF. CDR3 sequence (DNA): TGTGCCAGCAGTTTGAGCCTAGCGGGAGCGTCAGATACGCAGTATTTT.

This clonotype was seen repeatedly, ten times or more. This chain joins TRBV3-1 and TRBJ1-2, with D possibly TRBD1 on 5 matching bases. Germline lookup yields CDR1 LGHDT and CDR2 YNNKEL (reference sequence). V dropped 1 base and J dropped 5 bases, with 8 bases sitting between them. This CDR3 region has 13 residues. CDR3 residues: CASSQAGRYGYTF. The DNA for the CDR3 is TGTGCCAGCAGCCAAGCAGGGAGGTATGGCTACACCTTC.

The chain links TRBV19 to TRBJ2-7; either TRBD1 or TRBD2 may supply D (5 bases each). With 2 bases removed from V and 0 bases from J, the gap between germline ends came to 14 bases. This CDR3 contains 16 residues. The germline gives CDR1 LNHDA, CDR2 SQIVND (reference sequence). The CDR3 reads CASSIRGYSSSYEQYF. The CDR3 DNA sequence: TGTGCCAGTAGTATACGGGGCTACTCTTCCTCCTACGAGCAGTACTTC.

This clonotype was observed at least ten times. The rearrangement links TRBV20-1 to TRBJ2-1; D gene ambiguous. V was pared by 5 bases and J by 3 bases, with 5 bases between. CDR1 and CDR2 (germline): DFQATT, SNEGSKA (reference sequence). The CDR3 is 11 amino acids. The chain's CDR3 is CSAPDYNEQFF. The CDR3, as DNA: TGCAGTGCTCCAGACTACAATGAGCAGTTCTTC.

This clonotype has a count of ten or more. CDR3 amino acids: CSALNPGPDTQYF. In DNA, the CDR3 is TGCAGTGCGTTGAACCCGGGCCCAGATACGCAGTATTTT. The V call is TRBV20-1, the J call TRBJ2-3; D unclear. V shed 6 bases and J shed 4 bases, with 14 bases lying between them. The CDR3 has 13 amino acids. Germline loops: CDR1 DFQATT, CDR2 SNEGSKA (reference sequence).

This clonotype was detected ten times or more. This chain joins TRBV7-2 and TRBJ1-1; the D gene is possibly TRBD1 (6 bases). Trimming took off 2 bases at V and 1 base at J, with 8 bases between the two ends. Germline-derived CDR1 and CDR2 are SGHTA and FQGNSA. The CDR3 extends over 14 amino acids. CDR3 nucleotide sequence: TGTGCCAGCAGCTTACAGACAGGGAACACTGAAGCTTTCTTT. It is translated as CASSLQTGNTEAFF.

The V gene is TRBV3-1, the J gene TRBJ2-7, with TRBD2 matching 10 bases. V was pared by 0 bases and J by 7 bases, with 6 bases of the junction left unmatched. The CDR3 consists of 15 residues. Germline assignment: CDR1 LGHDT and CDR2 YNNKEL (reference sequence). The chain's CDR3 is CASSQDPSGGWEQYF. CDR3 DNA sequence: TGTGCCAGCAGCCAAGATCCTAGCGGGGGTTGGGAGCAGTACTTC.

The chain recombines TRBV7-9 with TRBJ2-3; D is ambiguous. V was pared by 5 bases and J by 2 bases, with 8 bases between. Germline V lookup: CDR1 SEHNR, CDR2 FQNEAQ (reference sequence). The CDR3 has 13 amino acids. For the CDR3, the DNA is TGTGCCAGCAGCCCAAAAAACACAGATACGCAGTATTTT. This codes for CASSPKNTDTQYF.

This clonotype was observed many times. V gene TRBV7-3 combines with J gene TRBJ2-1, with no clear D. CDR3 length: 13 amino acids. V dropped 4 bases and J dropped 7 bases, with 11 bases sitting between them. Germline lookup yields CDR1 SGHTA and CDR2 FQGTGA. The CDR3 DNA reads TGTGCCAGCAGCTCTGGACCTGGGAATGAGCAGTTCTTC. As protein: CASSSGPGNEQFF.

This clonotype was counted only a few times. This rearrangement joins TRBV29-1 to TRBJ1-1, with unresolved D. The CDR3 contains 12 residues. CDR1 SQVTM and CDR2 ANQGSEA come from the germline V gene. Trimming shortened V by 2 bases and J by 6 bases, and 10 bases separated the two germline ends. The CDR3 DNA is TGCAGCGTTGAATCCACGGGAGCTGAAGCTTTCTTT. Protein sequence: CSVESTGAEAFF.

The sample holds many counts of this clonotype. The CDR3 coding sequence is TGTGCCAGCAGTTCTGGGCGGGGAAACTCTAATGAAAAACTGTTTTTT. Translation gives CASSSGRGNSNEKLFF. This chain connects TRBV12-3 or TRBV12-4 to TRBJ1-4; D unresolved. This CDR3 comprises 16 residues. The V gene lost 4 bases and the J gene lost 3 bases, with 15 bases spanning the gap.

This clonotype came up many times. This chain joins TRBV6-2 or TRBV6-3 and TRBJ2-3; 8 nucleotides align to TRBD2. The CDR3 extends over 16 amino acids. Trimming at V came to 2 bases and at J to 8 bases, leaving 12 bases not matched to a gene. CDR1 and CDR2 from the germline V gene are MNHEY and SVGEGT. CDR3 sequence reads: CASSYVGLEGSGTQYF. The CDR3 region has the DNA TGTGCCAGCAGTTACGTGGGACTAGAAGGGTCAGGTACGCAGTATTTT.

The rearrangement uses TRBV5-1 and TRBJ2-1, with D perhaps matching TRBD1 or TRBD2 (6 bases each). Trimming took 7 bases from V and 7 from J, leaving 18 bases between them. This CDR3 region has 14 residues. Germline V CDR1 and CDR2: SGHRS, YFSETQ. CDR3: CASESGARGNEQFF. For the CDR3, the DNA is TGCGCCAGCGAGTCGGGGGCCCGAGGGAATGAGCAGTTCTTC.

This clonotype was seen at least ten times. V usage is TRBV29-1 and J usage is TRBJ2-1; D gene ambiguous. V dropped 0 bases and J dropped 3 bases, with 12 bases sitting between them. In germline, CDR1 is SQVTM, CDR2 ANQGSEA. CDR3 length equals 15 residues. CDR3 loop: CSVEEPDPYYNEQFF. The CDR3 DNA sequence: TGCAGCGTTGAAGAACCGGACCCTTACTACAATGAGCAGTTCTTC.

V gene TRBV30 combines with J gene TRBJ2-2; D remains unclear. The germline V and J ends were trimmed by 0 bases and 5 bases, with 7 bases remaining between them. The CDR3 extends over 13 amino acids. Germline CDR1 reads GTSNPN; CDR2 reads SVGIG (reference sequence). CDR3 DNA: TGTGCCTGGAGTGTACTTGGTACCGGGGAGCTGTTTTTT. Translated, it gives CAWSVLGTGELFF.

This clonotype was detected ten times or more. The chain carries TRBV19 and TRBJ1-1; D is uncertain. Trimming removed 6 bases at V and 1 base at J, with 12 bases between. The length of the CDR3 is 14 residues. Germline loops: CDR1 LNHDA, CDR2 SQIVND (reference sequence). CDR3 residues: CASSRIDQNTEAFF. Here the CDR3 DNA reads TGTGCCAGTAGCCGGATCGACCAGAACACTGAAGCTTTCTTT. The entire variable domain, with the rest obtained from reference TRBV19 and TRBJ1-1, is as follows: DGGITQSPKYLFRKEGQNVTLSCEQNLNHDAMYWYRQDPGQGLRLIYYSQIVNDFQKGDIAEGYSVSREKKESFPLTVTSAQKNPTAFYLCASSRIDQNTEAFFGQGTRLTVV.

This clonotype was detected ten times or more. This chain joins TRBV7-3 and TRBJ2-3; D is perhaps TRBD1 (5 bases). This CDR3 region has 15 residues. Trimming took 6 bases from V and 5 from J, leaving 18 bases between them. Per the germline V gene, CDR1 is SGHTA and CDR2 is FQGTGA. CDR3 bases: TGTGCCAGCAGTATTGCCGGGCTCCAGGGAGATACGCAGTATTTT. This translates into CASSIAGLQGDTQYF. Full variable domain (outside the CDR3, taken from reference TRBV7-3 and TRBJ2-3): GAGVSQTPSNKVTEKGKYVELRCDPISGHTALYWYRQSLGQGPEFLIYFQGTGAADDSGLPNDRFFAVRPEGSVSTLKIQRTERGDSAVYLCASSIAGLQGDTQYFGPGTRLTVL.

This clonotype appeared a few times. This sequence joins TRBV20-1 and TRBJ2-3; D may be TRBD2 (6 bases). The V end lost 4 bases, the J end lost 2 bases, and 16 bases lay between the germline ends. The CDR3 extends over 15 amino acids. CDR1 is DFQATT, CDR2 SNEGSKA, per germline (reference sequence). CDR3 coding DNA: TGCAGTGCTACCTCTAGCGCACCAACCACAGATACGCAGTATTTT. This encodes CSATSSAPTTDTQYF.

This clonotype was detected ten times or more. Here the CDR3 reads CASSLGSSTGELFF. CDR3 nucleotide sequence: TGCGCCAGCAGCTTAGGGTCGTCCACCGGGGAGCTGTTTTTT. The chain combines TRBV5-1 with TRBJ2-2; D call uncertain. V was pared by 2 bases and J by 4 bases, with 9 bases between. Germline values: CDR1 SGHRS, CDR2 YFSETQ. The CDR3 consists of 14 residues.